A selection of T cell receptor beta chains follows, all from one sample in a study of a mutant IDH1 vaccine in newly diagnosed glioma. No antigen has been assigned to these receptors. Repertoires were generated with immunoSEQ multiplex PCR, while TCRdb's copy carries only in-frame clones and drops some. The repertoire holds some 32,000 clones, with roughly 90% as singletons. The sample consisted of PBMCs, taken from a glioma patient whose treatment included an IDH1 peptide vaccine. These receptors were obtained from a man in his forties or fifties with glioma. Both conserved end residues are part of each CDR3. A D gene is named only where the DNA matches it firmly. Size is stated for part of the rows, as once, few or many counts, or as a class when the clone is expanded.

J	V	D	size	DNA	CDR3
TRBJ2-1	TRBV4-2	TRBD2	-	TGTGCCAGCAGCCAAGGACTTACTAGCGGGTCCCTCAATGAGCAGTTCTTC	CASSQGLTSGSLNEQFF
TRBJ2-7	TRBV7-6	-	few	TGTGCCAGCAGCTCCGCCTACGATCCCTCCTACGAGCAGTACTTC	CASSSAYDPSYEQYF
TRBJ2-5	TRBV19	TRBD1	-	TGTGCCAGTAGTATAGGATCGGACAGGGCGGAGACCCAGTACTTC	CASSIGSDRAETQYF
TRBJ2-2	TRBV10-3	TRBD2	-	TGTGCCATCAGTGGTCCGGCGGGAGGGCCCGGGGAGCTGTTTTTT	CAISGPAGGPGELFF
TRBJ2-2	TRBV5-6	-	-	TGTGCCAGCAGCTTGGCCGCGTTCACCGGGGAGCTGTTTTTT	CASSLAAFTGELFF
TRBJ2-2	TRBV2	TRBD1	-	TGTGCCAGCACTCGGGACAGTAGGAGCGGGGAGCTGTTTTTT	CASTRDSRSGELFF
TRBJ2-5	TRBV6-1	TRBD2	-	TGTGCCAGCAGTCCGATTAGCGGGAGGCACGGTGAGCAGTACTTC	CASSPISGRHGEQYF
TRBJ1-5	TRBV6-1	-	-	TGTGCCAGCAGTGAAGGAGTATCCGGCCAGCCCCAGCATTTT	CASSEGVSGQPQHF
TRBJ2-2	TRBV7-9	-	-	TGTGCCAGCAGCTCCTTAGCACCGTATCCTACCGGGGAGCTGTTTTTT	CASSSLAPYPTGELFF
TRBJ1-2	TRBV19	TRBD1	-	TGTGCCAGTAGTATCGGGGACAGCGACTACTCTAACTATGGCTACACCTTC	CASSIGDSDYSNYGYTF
TRBJ1-2	TRBV19	-	-	TGTGCCAGTAGTTTCTCACAGGGTGACTATGGCTACACCTTC	CASSFSQGDYGYTF
TRBJ2-2	TRBV5-6	TRBD2	-	TGTGCCAGCAGCCCGGGACTAGCGGGGGCCGGGGAGCTGTTTTTT	CASSPGLAGAGELFF
TRBJ2-7	TRBV5-1	TRBD2	-	TGCGCCAGCAGATGGGGACTAGCGGGCTCCGAGCAGTACTTC	CASRWGLAGSEQYF
TRBJ1-3	TRBV11-2	TRBD1	-	TGTGCCAGCAGCTTAGTACGGGGGACAGGCCACTCTGGAAACACCATATATTTT	CASSLVRGTGHSGNTIYF
TRBJ1-2	TRBV21-1	-	-	TGTGCCAGCAGCTCCCACAGGGGGCGCGCCTATGGCTACACCTTC	CASSSHRGRAYGYTF
TRBJ2-5	TRBV5-4	-	once	TGTGCCAGCAGCCCGACAGGTCAAGAGACCCAGTACTTC	CASSPTGQETQYF
TRBJ1-1	TRBV5-6	-	-	TGTGCCAGCAGCTTCCTGATGGGGACCCTGGGGACTGAAGCTTTCTTT	CASSFLMGTLGTEAFF
TRBJ2-1	TRBV5-1	TRBD2	-	TGCGCCAGCAGCCCCACCACTAGCGGGTCCTACAATGAGCAGTTCTTC	CASSPTTSGSYNEQFF
TRBJ1-4	TRBV29-1	-	once	TGCAGCGTTGGGGCTTCGGGGCAGCCTAATGCAAAACTGTTTTTT	CSVGASGQPNAKLFF
TRBJ1-5	TRBV19	-	-	TGTGCCAGTAGTATATCCCAGGGGATGAGCAATCAGCCCCAGCATTTT	CASSISQGMSNQPQHF
TRBJ1-3	TRBV7-9	TRBD1	once	TGTGCCAGCAGACAGGACAGGGGTGGCGACACCATATATTTT	CASRQDRGGDTIYF
TRBJ2-1	TRBV7-9	-	-	TGTGCCAGCAGCTTAGCGCGGCGCGGGGGCGTCAATGAGCAGTTCTTC	CASSLARRGGVNEQFF